The rows below give T cell receptor beta chains drawn from one sample of a study of regulatory T cells in long-lasting Graves disease. MiXCR, applied by TCRdb to the multiplex PCR reads, yields one record per CDR3 protein. The sample consists of 650,000 to 700,000 distinct CDR3 sequences, around 30% of them appearing once. This specimen consisted of peripheral blood mononuclear cells (PBMCs), obtained when the disease was refractory, from a patient treated with antithyroid drugs. These receptors were taken from a female donor with Graves disease. The CDR3 runs from the conserved cysteine through the conserved F or W. D genes are given only for firm matches. Clone size is not always given. Where it is, it says once, few, many or a class for expanded clones.

size: .; V: TRBV7-2; J: TRBJ2-7; D: .; CDR3: CASSLATRADYEQYF; DNA: TGTGCCAGCAGCTTAGCGACTAGAGCGGACTACGAGCAGTACTTC
size: .; V: TRBV27; J: TRBJ1-1; D: TRBD1; CDR3: CASTRRQGASEAFF; DNA: TGTGCCAGCACCCGAAGACAGGGGGCGTCTGAAGCTTTCTTT
size: .; V: TRBV9; J: TRBJ2-7; D: .; CDR3: CASSVGRVPAYEQYF; DNA: TGTGCCAGCAGCGTGGGAAGAGTTCCGGCCTACGAGCAGTACTTC
size: .; V: TRBV29-1; J: TRBJ1-2; D: .; CDR3: CSVEDSWGYYGYTF; DNA: TGCAGCGTTGAAGATAGCTGGGGGTACTATGGCTACACCTTC
size: many; V: TRBV12-3/TRBV12-4; J: TRBJ2-7; D: TRBD1; CDR3: CASSLRPTGLGYYEQYF; DNA: TGTGCCAGCAGTTTAAGACCGACAGGGCTCGGATACTACGAGCAGTACTTC
size: .; V: TRBV28; J: TRBJ2-1; D: TRBD2; CDR3: CASRGTSASHNEQFF; DNA: TGTGCCAGCAGAGGTACTAGCGCCTCTCACAATGAGCAGTTCTTC
size: .; V: TRBV11-2; J: TRBJ1-2; D: TRBD1; CDR3: CASSSLVDRGIGYTF; DNA: TGTGCCAGCAGCTCTTTGGTTGACAGGGGGATTGGCTACACCTTC
size: .; V: TRBV14; J: TRBJ1-4; D: .; CDR3: CASSQDRGRVNEKLFF; DNA: TGTGCCAGCAGCCAAGATCGGGGCAGGGTTAATGAAAAACTGTTTTTT
size: few; V: TRBV5-1; J: TRBJ1-2; D: TRBD1; CDR3: CASSSPGTGVHGYTF; DNA: TGCGCCAGCAGCTCGCCCGGGACAGGGGTCCATGGCTACACCTTC
size: .; V: TRBV2; J: TRBJ1-5; D: TRBD1; CDR3: CASSATGGLSNQPQHF; DNA: TGTGCCAGCAGCGCCACAGGGGGATTAAGCAATCAGCCCCAGCATTTT
size: few; V: TRBV3-1; J: TRBJ1-6; D: .; CDR3: CASSRRDLTSPLHF; DNA: TGTGCCAGCAGCCGCAGGGATCTTACTTCACCCCTCCACTTT
size: .; V: TRBV19; J: TRBJ1-2; D: TRBD1; CDR3: CATGRDRADYGYTF; DNA: TGTGCCACCGGCCGGGACAGGGCGGACTATGGCTACACCTTC
size: once; V: TRBV5-1; J: TRBJ1-1; D: .; CDR3: CASSFGSLVNTEAFF; DNA: TGCGCCAGCAGCTTCGGGTCTTTAGTGAACACTGAAGCTTTCTTT
size: many; V: TRBV12-3/TRBV12-4; J: TRBJ1-1; D: .; CDR3: CASSLRRSEAFF; DNA: TGTGCCAGCAGTTTACGCCGGTCTGAAGCTTTCTTT
size: .; V: TRBV5-1; J: TRBJ2-5; D: .; CDR3: CASSSRGRGQETQYF; DNA: TGCGCCAGCAGCTCCAGGGGAAGGGGCCAAGAGACCCAGTACTTC
size: .; V: TRBV2; J: TRBJ2-3; D: TRBD1; CDR3: CASSLGGQGTDTQYF; DNA: TGTGCCAGCAGTTTAGGGGGACAGGGTACAGATACGCAGTATTTT
size: .; V: TRBV19; J: TRBJ1-5; D: TRBD1; CDR3: CASSGDRGVSNQPQHF; DNA: TGTGCCAGTAGTGGAGACAGGGGTGTTAGCAATCAGCCCCAGCATTTT
size: .; V: TRBV13; J: TRBJ2-5; D: TRBD1; CDR3: CASSADRAGQETQYF; DNA: TGTGCCAGCAGCGCGGACAGGGCTGGGCAAGAGACCCAGTACTTC
size: .; V: TRBV15; J: TRBJ2-2; D: TRBD2; CDR3: CATTRTSANTGKLFF; DNA: TGTGCCACCACTCGCACTAGCGCGAACACCGGGAAGCTGTTTTTT
size: many; V: TRBV12-3/TRBV12-4; J: TRBJ2-2; D: TRBD2; CDR3: CASCHSGRASGELFF; DNA: TGTGCCAGCTGCCATAGCGGGAGGGCCAGCGGGGAGCTGTTTTTT
size: .; V: TRBV20-1; J: TRBJ2-1; D: .; CDR3: CSASPPSSSYNEQFF; DNA: TGCAGTGCTTCTCCCCCCTCGAGCTCCTACAATGAGCAGTTCTTC
size: .; V: TRBV20-1; J: TRBJ2-5; D: .; CDR3: CSASIGGVETQYF; DNA: TGCAGTGCTAGTATCGGTGGAGTGGAGACCCAGTACTTC
size: .; V: TRBV19; J: TRBJ2-5; D: .; CDR3: CASKLGETQYF; DNA: TGTGCCAGTAAACTAGGAGAGACCCAGTACTTC
size: many; V: TRBV12-3/TRBV12-4; J: TRBJ1-1; D: .; CDR3: CASSLRGNTEAFF; DNA: TGTGCCAGCAGTCTTAGGGGCAACACTGAAGCTTTCTTT
size: many; V: TRBV28; J: TRBJ1-4; D: .; CDR3: CASNTRGWGNEKLFF; DNA: TGTGCCAGCAATACCAGGGGATGGGGTAATGAAAAACTGTTTTTT
size: .; V: TRBV20-1; J: TRBJ2-2; D: .; CDR3: CSGRRETGELFF; DNA: TGCAGTGGCAGACGGGAAACCGGGGAGCTGTTTTTT
size: .; V: TRBV10-1; J: TRBJ2-7; D: .; CDR3: CASLIRGTANYEQYF; DNA: TGCGCCAGTCTTATTCGCGGGACAGCAAACTACGAGCAGTACTTC
size: .; V: TRBV30; J: TRBJ1-5; D: .; CDR3: CAWSVISGHDQPQHF; DNA: TGTGCCTGGAGTGTAATCTCCGGGCACGATCAGCCCCAGCATTTT
size: .; V: TRBV14; J: TRBJ2-7; D: .; CDR3: CASSQDPSGPRGQYF; DNA: TGTGCCAGCAGCCAAGATCCATCGGGACCGAGGGGGCAGTACTTC
size: .; V: TRBV6-1; J: TRBJ1-6; D: .; CDR3: CASSLLRGDRGNSPLHF; DNA: TGTGCCAGCAGCCTCCTGAGGGGGGACCGTGGGAATTCACCCCTCCACTTT
size: few; V: TRBV6-1; J: TRBJ1-5; D: .; CDR3: CASRLGPNNQPQHF; DNA: TGTGCCAGCAGACTGGGACCGAACAATCAGCCCCAGCATTTT
size: few; V: TRBV18; J: TRBJ2-7; D: .; CDR3: CASSPRRSYEQYF; DNA: TGTGCCAGCTCACCACGACGGTCCTACGAGCAGTACTTC
size: many; V: TRBV7-3; J: TRBJ1-1; D: .; CDR3: CASSFSGDTEAFF; DNA: TGTGCCAGCAGCTTCTCAGGGGACACTGAAGCTTTCTTT
size: .; V: TRBV6-1; J: TRBJ2-7; D: .; CDR3: CASSPLNDRSYEQYF; DNA: TGTGCCAGCAGCCCGTTAAATGACCGCTCCTACGAGCAGTACTTC